This T cell receptor beta chain was captured in a study of control samples from healthy donors and cancer patients. J was trimmed by 6 bases and V by 2 bases; bases with no gene match: 14. The CDR3 consists of 18 residues. Germline values: CDR1 MGHDK, CDR2 SYGVNS. TCRdb's table, derived via immunoSEQ multiplex PCR, lists solely in-frame clones and lacks some. The sample records fewer than 200,000 clones, 93% being singletons. The sequenced sample was blood. The origin of this receptor is a woman in her fifties or sixties in good health. The chain joins TRBV25-1 to TRBJ1-3, with 9 nucleotides matching TRBD1. In DNA, the CDR3 is TGTGCCAGCAGTGAAGACAAGGGGCCTACAGGGGGCGAAAACACCATATATTTT. This encodes CASSEDKGPTGGENTIYF.